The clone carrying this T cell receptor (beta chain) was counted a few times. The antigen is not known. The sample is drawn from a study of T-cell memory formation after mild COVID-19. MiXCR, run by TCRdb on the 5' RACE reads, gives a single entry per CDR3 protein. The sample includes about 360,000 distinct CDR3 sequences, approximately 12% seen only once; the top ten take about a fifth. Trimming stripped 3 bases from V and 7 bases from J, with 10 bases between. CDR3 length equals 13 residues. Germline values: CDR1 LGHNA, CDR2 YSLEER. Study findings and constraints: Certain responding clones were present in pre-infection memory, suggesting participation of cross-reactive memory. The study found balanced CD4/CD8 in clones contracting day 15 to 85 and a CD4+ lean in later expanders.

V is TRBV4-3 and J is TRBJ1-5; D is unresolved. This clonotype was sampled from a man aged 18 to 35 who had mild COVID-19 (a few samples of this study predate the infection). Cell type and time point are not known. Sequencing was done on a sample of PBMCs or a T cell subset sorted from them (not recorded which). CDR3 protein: CASSQRVGQPQHF. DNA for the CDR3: TGCGCCAGCAGCCAGAGGGTAGGGCAGCCCCAGCATTTT.